This T cell receptor (beta chain) stems from a study of T cell changes during pregnancy in multiple sclerosis. Generated by immunoSEQ multiplex PCR, the TCRdb table keeps only in-frame clones and is missing some. This sample has some 21,000 clones; approximately 90% occur once, and the top ten carry about 0.7%. The germline V and J ends were trimmed by 6 bases and 6 bases, with 14 bases remaining between them. CDR3 size: 13 residues. Per the germline V gene, CDR1 is LNHNV and CDR2 is YYDKDF (reference sequence). The sample here was CD4+ T cells from peripheral blood mononuclear cells, taken in the third trimester of pregnancy. The receptor's source is a female donor with multiple sclerosis, enrolled in a pregnancy study. V gene TRBV15 combines with J gene TRBJ1-2; D is perhaps TRBD1 (6 bases). The DNA for the CDR3 is TGTGCCACCAGTCCAGGGGCCGTCGATGGCTACACCTTC. Amino acids: CATSPGAVDGYTF. Drawing the rest from reference TRBV15 and TRBJ1-2, the complete variable domain is DAMVIQNPRYQVTQFGKPVTLSCSQTLNHNVMYWYQQKSSQAPKLLFHYYDKDFNNEADTPDNFQSRRPNTSFCFLDIRSPGLGDTAMYLCATSPGAVDGYTFGSGTRLTVV.